This TCR beta chain comes out of a study of CD8+ T cells in alopecia areata. The V gene lost 5 bases and the J gene lost 0 bases, with 11 bases spanning the gap. CDR1 and CDR2 (germline): SEHNR, FQNEAQ (reference sequence). The CDR3 totals 15 residues. Specified treatment: oral pan-JAK inhibitor, 5-10 mg twice daily. General study points: Uncertain still, given a single nonresponder, is whether baseline CD8+ expansion links to response.

After isolation, RNA underwent reverse transcription to generate cDNA as the sequencing template. Profiling relied on immunoSEQ multiplex PCR, and the TCRdb table lists in-frame clones only, not all of them. The table shows 180,000 or so clones, with about 51% occurring only once. Notes on this clone: Its antigen is not identified.

The sequence was collected from a human donor with alopecia areata. Sequenced here: CD8+ T cells sorted from blood, sampled around week 54, from a patient treated with tofacitinib. The V call is TRBV7-9, the J call TRBJ1-5; no reliable D call. The CDR3 sequence: CASSPLSVSNQPQHF. The CDR3 DNA reads as TGTGCCAGCAGCCCCCTTTCAGTTAGCAATCAGCCCCAGCATTTT.